These T cell receptor beta chains were read from a single sample in a study of CD8 T cells in ankylosing spondylitis. TCRdb re-called the 5' RACE reads with MiXCR, one entry per CDR3 protein. The table has over 100,000 distinct CDR3 sequences, roughly 7.3% seen once. Sample: blood, either unsorted or a sorted T cell fraction (not recorded which). These receptors all come from a male donor with ankylosing spondylitis or in good health (not recorded which). The CDR3 runs from the conserved cysteine through the conserved F or W. The D gene is left open where the match is weak. For some rows the clone size is stated as once, few or many, or as a class when expanded; others skip it.

size	D	V	J	CDR3	DNA
few	-	TRBV5-1	TRBJ2-2	CASSRGRSGTGELFF	TGCGCCAGCAGCCGTGGCCGGTCTGGGACCGGGGAGCTGTTTTTT
medium-sized	-	TRBV7-2	TRBJ2-1	CASSLPRVRSNEQFF	TGTGCCAGCAGCTTACCCCGCGTGCGGTCCAATGAGCAGTTCTTC
many	TRBD1	TRBV5-1	TRBJ1-4	CASSLADRDVEKLFF	TGCGCCAGCAGCTTGGCCGACAGGGATGTTGAAAAACTGTTTTTT
-	TRBD1	TRBV7-8	TRBJ2-7	CASSLDRATGEQYF	TGTGCCAGCAGCCTGGACAGGGCCACTGGTGAGCAGTACTTC
-	TRBD1	TRBV29-1	TRBJ2-7	CSVGTEIYEQYF	TGCAGCGTCGGGACAGAGATCTACGAGCAGTACTTC
many	TRBD1	TRBV5-1	TRBJ2-3	CASSFGTGGDTQYF	TGCGCCAGCAGCTTCGGGACAGGGGGCGATACGCAGTATTTT
-	-	TRBV9	TRBJ1-5	CASYTGNQPQHF	TGTGCCAGCTACACAGGGAATCAGCCCCAGCATTTT
many	-	TRBV3-1	TRBJ2-7	CASSRDGHYEQYF	TGTGCCAGCAGCCGGGACGGACACTACGAGCAGTACTTC
many	-	TRBV29-1	TRBJ1-2	CSVEGGGKNYGYTF	TGCAGCGTTGAAGGAGGGGGGAAAAACTATGGCTACACCTTC
-	-	TRBV30	TRBJ1-2	CAWSVGTRNGYTF	TGTGCCTGGAGTGTTGGAACCCGGAATGGCTACACCTTC
many	-	TRBV5-5	TRBJ2-2	CASSFTGVPGELFF	TGTGCCAGCAGCTTTACCGGGGTCCCCGGGGAGCTGTTTTTT
many	TRBD2	TRBV12-3/TRBV12-4	TRBJ2-1	CASSPGGGILTVIEQFF	TGTGCCAGCAGTCCGGGGGGGGGGATACTGACAGTAATAGAGCAGTTCTTC
many	TRBD1	TRBV6-2/TRBV6-3	TRBJ2-1	CASSYSRQGHNEQFF	TGTGCCAGCAGTTACTCCCGACAGGGGCACAATGAGCAGTTCTTC
many	TRBD2	TRBV20-1	TRBJ2-5	CSARSLAGGLGETQYF	TGCAGTGCTAGGTCGCTAGCGGGGGGGTTAGGTGAGACCCAGTACTTC
many	-	TRBV5-1	TRBJ2-1	CASSSLGGRSYNEQFF	TGCGCCAGCAGCTCCCTAGGGGGTAGATCCTACAATGAGCAGTTCTTC
many	-	TRBV29-1	TRBJ2-3	CSVEFLNPSSTDTQYF	TGCAGCGTTGAATTTCTGAATCCTTCTAGCACAGATACGCAGTATTTT
many	-	TRBV7-7	TRBJ2-3	CASSLQGSFTDTQYF	TGTGCCAGCAGCCTACAAGGGAGTTTCACAGATACGCAGTATTTT
many	-	TRBV5-1	TRBJ1-5	CASSLTVGSNQPQHF	TGCGCCAGCAGCTTAACAGTAGGGAGCAATCAGCCCCAGCATTTT
many	TRBD2	TRBV4-1	TRBJ2-3	CASSRTSGGGIDTQYF	TGCGCCAGCAGCCGCACTAGCGGGGGGGGTATAGATACGCAGTATTTT
-	TRBD2	TRBV5-1	TRBJ2-5	CASRPGGEWETQYF	TGCGCCAGCAGACCGGGGGGGGAATGGGAGACCCAGTACTTC
few	-	TRBV7-9	TRBJ2-3	CAISPGLLLDTQYF	TGTGCCATCAGCCCTGGGCTCCTCTTGGATACGCAGTATTTT
many	-	TRBV7-3	TRBJ1-1	CASSLMGGTEAFF	TGTGCCAGCAGCTTAATGGGGGGTACTGAAGCTTTCTTT
many	-	TRBV5-5	TRBJ2-7	CASSLEPEISYEQYF	TGTGCCAGCAGCTTGGAACCAGAGATCTCCTACGAGCAGTACTTC
many	-	TRBV11-2	TRBJ2-7	CASSTEFSYEQYF	TGTGCCAGCAGCACCGAATTTTCCTACGAGCAGTACTTC
many	-	TRBV5-1	TRBJ2-5	CASSWDLGGETQYF	TGCGCCAGCAGCTGGGACCTTGGGGGAGAGACCCAGTACTTC
many	-	TRBV5-1	TRBJ2-1	CASSLQWEQFF	TGCGCCAGCAGCTTACAGTGGGAGCAGTTCTTC
many	TRBD1	TRBV7-9	TRBJ2-1	CASSPGGSGNEQFF	TGTGCCAGCAGCCCAGGGGGCTCGGGGAATGAGCAGTTCTTC
many	TRBD2	TRBV5-1	TRBJ2-7	CASSYLAGEIYEQYF	TGCGCCAGCAGCTACCTAGCGGGGGAGATCTACGAGCAGTACTTC
many	TRBD1	TRBV20-1	TRBJ1-2	CSARGRQGADYGYTF	TGCAGTGCTAGAGGGAGACAGGGGGCCGACTATGGCTACACCTTC
many	-	TRBV5-1	TRBJ1-3	CASMKGLEGNTIYF	TGCGCCAGCATGAAGGGGTTAGAAGGAAACACCATATATTTT
many	-	TRBV20-1	TRBJ2-2	CSAKVDTGELFF	TGCAGTGCGAAGGTTGACACCGGGGAGCTGTTTTTT
many	-	TRBV5-1	TRBJ2-7	CASSLVFKDEQYF	TGCGCCAGCAGCTTGGTATTTAAGGACGAGCAGTACTTC
many	-	TRBV12-3/TRBV12-4	TRBJ1-5	CASSLGTYREHSNQPQHF	TGTGCCAGCAGTTTGGGAACCTACCGCGAGCATAGCAATCAGCCCCAGCATTTT
many	TRBD1	TRBV20-1	TRBJ1-5	CSASTGGGNQPQHF	TGCAGTGCTTCGACAGGGGGTGGCAATCAGCCCCAGCATTTT
many	TRBD1	TRBV20-1	TRBJ2-7	CSAEGQGYEQYF	TGCAGTGCTGAGGGACAGGGCTACGAGCAGTACTTC
many	-	TRBV5-4	TRBJ1-2	CASSLGSPNYGYTF	TGTGCCAGCAGCTTGGGCAGTCCTAACTATGGCTACACCTTC
many	-	TRBV30	TRBJ1-5	CAWSVTEDQPQHF	TGTGCCTGGAGTGTAACAGAAGATCAGCCCCAGCATTTT
many	-	TRBV29-1	TRBJ2-1	CSVENFESSYNEQFF	TGCAGCGTTGAAAATTTCGAGAGCTCCTACAATGAGCAGTTCTTC
many	TRBD2	TRBV5-1	TRBJ2-5	CASSRSGGIQETQYF	TGCGCCAGCAGCCGGAGCGGGGGAATCCAAGAGACCCAGTACTTC
many	TRBD1	TRBV5-1	TRBJ2-2	CASRTSGTGANTGELFF	TGCGCCAGCAGGACCTCCGGGACAGGTGCGAACACCGGGGAGCTGTTTTTT
-	-	TRBV29-1	TRBJ1-1	CSVVLGPYTEAFF	TGCAGCGTTGTGTTGGGCCCCTACACTGAAGCTTTCTTT
few	-	TRBV5-1	TRBJ2-1	CASSSDGGSYNEQFF	TGCGCCAGCAGCTCCGACGGGGGCTCCTACAATGAGCAGTTCTTC
many	-	TRBV20-1	TRBJ2-5	CSAIPGGRGETQYF	TGCAGTGCTATCCCCGGGGGCAGAGGAGAGACCCAGTACTTC
many	TRBD2	TRBV5-1	TRBJ2-1	CASSLVPGLSGRFGSYNEQFF	TGCGCCAGCAGCTTGGTCCCGGGGTTAAGCGGGAGATTCGGGTCCTACAATGAGCAGTTCTTC
many	-	TRBV5-1	TRBJ2-4	CASSFGGENIQYF	TGCGCCAGCAGCTTCGGGGGCGAAAACATTCAGTACTTC
few	-	TRBV30	TRBJ1-1	CAWSPGRMNTEAFF	TGTGCCTGGAGTCCCGGACGGATGAACACTGAAGCTTTCTTT
many	-	TRBV20-1	TRBJ2-3	CSAPLGDTQYF	TGCAGTGCGCCGCTAGGAGATACGCAGTATTTT
many	-	TRBV7-2	TRBJ2-1	CASSLSAGWYNEQFF	TGTGCCAGCAGCCTATCGGCGGGATGGTACAATGAGCAGTTCTTC
many	-	TRBV7-2	TRBJ2-1	CASSLDGRSAYNEQFF	TGTGCCAGCAGCTTAGATGGGAGATCGGCGTACAATGAGCAGTTCTTC
many	TRBD2	TRBV5-5	TRBJ2-2	CASSQGWASGDTGELFF	TGTGCCAGCAGTCAAGGCTGGGCTAGCGGGGATACCGGGGAGCTGTTTTTT
many	TRBD1	TRBV12-3/TRBV12-4	TRBJ2-7	CASSLATGVHEQYF	TGTGCCAGCAGTTTAGCGACAGGGGTCCACGAGCAGTACTTC
-	-	TRBV30	TRBJ1-6	CAWTRNSPLHF	TGTGCCTGGACGAGGAATTCACCCCTCCACTTT
many	-	TRBV12-3/TRBV12-4	TRBJ1-1	CASSSDATEAFF	TGTGCCAGCAGTTCCGACGCCACTGAAGCTTTCTTT
-	TRBD1	TRBV7-8	TRBJ2-4	CASSLFYMDREDIQYF	TGTGCCAGCAGCTTATTCTACATGGACAGGGAGGACATTCAGTACTTC
many	-	TRBV20-1	TRBJ1-2	CSARTANYGYTF	TGCAGTGCTCGGACAGCTAACTATGGCTACACCTTC
many	-	TRBV28	TRBJ2-7	CASSLSGTEQYF	TGTGCCAGCAGTTTATCAGGGACCGAGCAGTACTTC
many	-	TRBV11-2	TRBJ2-1	CASSRRQGGSYNEQFF	TGTGCCAGCAGCCGCCGACAGGGAGGCTCCTACAATGAGCAGTTCTTC
many	TRBD1	TRBV7-7	TRBJ2-3	CASSPTGGFADTQYF	TGTGCTAGCAGCCCGACAGGGGGCTTCGCAGATACGCAGTATTTT
many	-	TRBV4-2	TRBJ1-6	CASSPQAVMGTYDSPLHF	TGTGCCAGCAGCCCCCAGGCGGTAATGGGGACATACGATTCACCCCTCCACTTT
many	-	TRBV12-3/TRBV12-4	TRBJ2-1	CASSDRSSYNEQFF	TGTGCCAGCTCGGACCGCAGCTCCTACAATGAGCAGTTCTTC